The rows below give T cell receptor beta chains drawn from one sample of a study of beta chain features in type 1 diabetes. Profiled with immunoSEQ multiplex PCR; TCRdb holds only in-frame clones, not every one. The sample records about 620,000 clones, 15% to 18% being singletons. Sequenced sample: naive CD4+ T cells from blood. The receptors originated from a man younger than 35 in good health. The conserved cysteine and the conserved F or W are not part of the CDR3 here.

v_gene: TRBV6-5; CDR3aa: ASSPGTGKHEQY
v_gene: TRBV27; CDR3aa: ASRRTNTGELF
v_gene: TRBV5-1; CDR3aa: ASSTAGTENEKLF
v_gene: TRBV28; CDR3aa: ASSSGSINQPQH
v_gene: TRBV9; CDR3aa: ASSGEVQY
v_gene: TRBV28; CDR3aa: ASSSVGDSLYEQY
v_gene: TRBV5-1; CDR3aa: ASSLQGSTDTQY
v_gene: TRBV20-1; CDR3aa: SADRGAEAF
v_gene: TRBV27; CDR3aa: ASSFVQAGANIQY
v_gene: TRBV11-2; CDR3aa: ATSRGPEAF
v_gene: TRBV27; CDR3aa: ASTLLAGLQHEQF
v_gene: TRBV4-2; CDR3aa: ASSRGQGPTEAF
v_gene: TRBV10-3; CDR3aa: AISDAGARYEQY
v_gene: TRBV18; CDR3aa: ASSPAQRVAKNIQY
v_gene: TRBV9; CDR3aa: ASSVRGTGNIQY
v_gene: TRBV5-1; CDR3aa: ASSVGAAGEQF
v_gene: TRBV7-9; CDR3aa: ASSLEGYGYT
v_gene: TRBV4-2; CDR3aa: ASSQDLAGSTDTQY